This T cell receptor beta chain was retrieved from a study of beta chain features in type 1 diabetes. In the study overall: Cells sorted and examined across all samples totaled approximately 100,000,000. General study findings and limits: Across all four CD4+ subsets, people with type 1 diabetes showed modestly shorter TCRB CDR3s. Short templates might get an advantage during PCR, and this would be equal in patients and controls.

Trimming at V came to 6 bases and at J to 4 bases, leaving 15 bases not matched to a gene. The CDR3 length is 16 residues. Germline CDR1 and CDR2: LNHDA and SQIVND (reference sequence). Sorting of CD4+ naive, central memory, regulatory and stem cell-like memory cells was performed via CD45RO/CCR7/CD25/CD127/CD95/CD27. All of the isolated RNA was reverse transcribed, so expressed TCRB transcripts were sequenced. The method was immunoSEQ multiplex PCR; TCRdb's version includes in-frame clones alone and lacks a portion of them. Of about 650,000 clones listed, around 12% are singletons. About this clone: The antigen remains undetermined.

The clonotype originates from a man younger than 45 with type 1 diabetes. Sequencing used naive CD4+ T cells from blood. This sequence joins TRBV19 and TRBJ2-7; the match to TRBD1 covers 7 bases. CDR3 sequence (DNA): TGTGCCAGTAGATTGTCCACCGGGACAGCTCCATACGAGCAGTACTTC. Translating gives CASRLSTGTAPYEQYF.